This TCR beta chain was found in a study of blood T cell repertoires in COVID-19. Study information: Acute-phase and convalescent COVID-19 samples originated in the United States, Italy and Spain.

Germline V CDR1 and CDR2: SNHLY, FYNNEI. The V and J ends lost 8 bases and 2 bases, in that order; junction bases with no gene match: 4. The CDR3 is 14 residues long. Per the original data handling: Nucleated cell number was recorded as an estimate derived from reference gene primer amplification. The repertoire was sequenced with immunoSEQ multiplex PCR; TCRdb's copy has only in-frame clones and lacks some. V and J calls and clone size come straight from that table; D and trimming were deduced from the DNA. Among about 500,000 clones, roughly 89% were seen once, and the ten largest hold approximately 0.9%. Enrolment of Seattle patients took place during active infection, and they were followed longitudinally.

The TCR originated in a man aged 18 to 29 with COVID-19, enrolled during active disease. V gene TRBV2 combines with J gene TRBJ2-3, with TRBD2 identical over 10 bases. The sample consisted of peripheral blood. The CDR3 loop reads CASGLAGATDTQYF. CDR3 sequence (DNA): TGTGCCAGCGGTCTAGCGGGGGCCACAGATACGCAGTATTTT.